These 19 T cell receptor beta chains were sequenced from one sample in a study of cytomegalovirus exposure and HLA in healthy donors. 60 Vbeta and 13 Jbeta primers were used in PCR. The data were produced by immunoSEQ multiplex PCR, yet TCRdb's version contains in-frame clones alone and is incomplete. This table holds 140,000 to 150,000 clones, 80% found once. Material for sequencing was PBMCs. Source of these receptors: a man aged 35-49 years in good health and CMV-seronegative.

The J gene is TRBJ2-5, the V gene TRBV7-2; D is perhaps TRBD1 (5 bases). Trimming took 1 base from V and 3 from J, leaving 9 bases between them. The germline CDR1 and CDR2 sequences are SGHTA and FQGNSA. The CDR3 length is 14 residues. In DNA, the CDR3 is TGTGCCAGCAGCTTAGGACAGAGAAAAGAGACCCAGTACTTC. Translated: CASSLGQRKETQYF.

V gene TRBV19 combines with J gene TRBJ1-1; D remains unclear. Trimming left V 7 bases short and J 2 bases short, with 8 bases between. The CDR3 is made up of 12 amino acids. Germline CDR1 reads LNHDA; CDR2 reads SQIVND (reference sequence). The CDR3 nucleotides read TGTGCCAGTAATCTTAGAAACACTGAAGCTTTCTTT. Amino acid sequence: CASNLRNTEAFF.

This clone was found once. CDR3 loop: CASSPPAGRSYNEQFF. In DNA form, the CDR3 reads TGTGCCAGCTCACCACCAGCGGGGCGCTCCTACAATGAGCAGTTCTTC. V usage is TRBV18 and J usage is TRBJ2-1; 7 bases line up with TRBD2. After removal of 0 bases from V and 0 bases from J, the junction contained 2 bases not matched to a gene. The CDR3 is 16 residues long. Germline V gene sequence: CDR1 KGHSH, CDR2 LQKENI.

V gene TRBV5-1 combines with J gene TRBJ1-2; TRBD1 agrees at 11 bases. The CDR3 totals 13 residues. Germline V gene lookup returns CDR1 SGHRS and CDR2 YFSETQ. V was pared by 4 bases and J by 6 bases, with 2 bases of the junction left unmatched. CDR3 in amino acids: CASSQGQGDGYTF. In DNA form, the CDR3 reads TGCGCCAGCAGCCAGGGACAGGGGGATGGCTACACCTTC.

The chain recombines TRBV12-5 with TRBJ2-5, with D tentatively TRBD2 (6 bases). The V end lost 1 base, the J end lost 2 bases, and 11 bases lay between the germline ends. In germline, CDR1 is LGHNT, CDR2 FRNRAP. The CDR3 extends over 15 amino acids. CDR3 nucleotide sequence: TGTGCTAGTGGTTTGGCCAGGGACTGGCAAGAGACCCAGTACTTC. Protein: CASGLARDWQETQYF.

CDR3 nucleotide sequence: TGCGCCAGCAGTGACCGGTCCGATCAGCCCCAGCATTTT. Translation: CASSDRSDQPQHF. The chain links TRBV10-1 to TRBJ1-5; no clear D gene. V was clipped by 3 bases and J by 5 bases, with 8 bases between them. The germline V gene encodes CDR1 WNHNN and CDR2 SYGVQD (reference sequence). The CDR3 is 13 amino acids.

This chain links TRBV6-5 with TRBJ2-7; 11 bases match TRBD1. The CDR3 loop spans 15 amino acids. With V trimmed by 6 bases and J by 1 base, 5 bases remained unmatched. Looked up from germline, CDR1 is MNHEY and CDR2 is SVGAGI. This CDR3 is CASRPGTGGSYEQYF. CDR3 bases: TGTGCCAGCAGGCCCGGGACAGGGGGTTCCTACGAGCAGTACTTC.

The chain recombines TRBV6-5 with TRBJ2-7, with a tentative D call TRBD2 (5 bases). The V end lost 6 bases, the J end lost 6 bases, and 15 bases lay between the germline ends. CDR1 MNHEY and CDR2 SVGAGI come from the germline V gene. The CDR3 runs to 13 residues. The DNA for the CDR3 is TGTGCCAGCAGCCGAGGGATAAGCGGCGAGCAGTACTTC. Translating it yields CASSRGISGEQYF.

The chain joins TRBV6-1 to TRBJ1-1; tentative D call: TRBD1 (6 bases). Trimming stripped 8 bases from V and 0 bases from J, with 13 bases between. Per the germline V gene, CDR1 is MNHNS and CDR2 is SASEGT. CDR3 length: 14 residues. The CDR3 coding sequence is TGTGCCAGCCGATTCGGACAGATGAACACTGAAGCTTTCTTT. Protein: CASRFGQMNTEAFF.

The chain carries TRBV9 and TRBJ1-2; D is undetermined. Germline CDR1 SGDLS, CDR2 YYNGEE. The length of the CDR3 is 13 residues. V was trimmed by 0 bases and J by 6 bases, leaving 9 bases between them. The CDR3 spells CASSVVGRDGYTF. The CDR3 nucleotides are TGTGCCAGCAGCGTAGTTGGGCGCGATGGCTACACCTTC. Drawing the rest from reference TRBV9 and TRBJ1-2, the complete variable domain is DSGVTQTPKHLITATGQRVTLRCSPRSGDLSVYWYQQSLDQGLQFLIQYYNGEERAKGNILERFSAQQFPDLHSELNLSSLELGDSALYFCASSVVGRDGYTFGSGTRLTVV.

This chain joins TRBV18 and TRBJ1-5, with no clear D. Trimming removed 3 bases from V and 0 bases from J, with 9 bases in between. The CDR3 contains 15 residues. The germline V gene encodes CDR1 KGHSH and CDR2 LQKENI. CDR3 sequence (DNA): TGTGCCAGCTCACCTACAGCCGTTAGCAATCAGCCCCAGCATTTT. It yields the protein CASSPTAVSNQPQHF.

This clone was counted once. The chain carries TRBV5-4 and TRBJ2-5; TRBD2 might be the D (6 bases). The CDR3 sequence is 14 residues long. With 4 bases removed from V and 5 bases from J, the gap between germline ends came to 15 bases. CDR1 and CDR2 from the germline V gene are SGHNT and YYREEE (reference sequence). The CDR3 here is CASSLKTGDETQYF. CDR3 sequence (DNA): TGTGCCAGCAGCCTAAAGACGGGGGACGAGACCCAGTACTTC.

The rearrangement joins TRBV4-3 to TRBJ2-7, with 9 bases matching TRBD1. The V gene's germline CDR1 is LGHNA and CDR2 YSLEER. V lost 3 bases and J lost 5; bases outside the gene matches: 5. The CDR3 spans 14 residues. The CDR3 nucleotides are TGCGCCAGCAGCCAGGGGACAGGGAACCACGAGCAGTACTTC. Residues: CASSQGTGNHEQYF.

This clone turned up a few times. The chain links TRBV21-1 to TRBJ1-2. TRBV21-1 is reported as a pseudogene. The CDR3 is 12 residues long. In nucleotides, the CDR3 is TGTGCCAGCAACCTACGGGGAGGGGGCTACACCTTC. This codes for CASNLRGGGYTF.

J is TRBJ1-2 and V is TRBV5-1; D is perhaps TRBD1 (5 bases). V dropped 2 bases and J dropped 1 base, with 9 bases sitting between them. Germline CDR1 and CDR2: SGHRS and YFSETQ. The CDR3 is 14 amino acids. The CDR3 bases are TGCGCCAGCAGCTTACGGGGACTTAACTATGGCTACACCTTC. Translation: CASSLRGLNYGYTF.

The chain carries TRBV5-6 and TRBJ2-3; 9 positions match TRBD2. The germline V gene encodes CDR1 SGHDT and CDR2 YYEEEE. The V segment lost 4 bases and the J segment 1 base; nucleotides outside the gene matches: 4. The CDR3 runs to 15 residues. The DNA of the CDR3 is TGTGCCAGCAGCATGAGGACTAGCGGCACAGATACGCAGTATTTT. Its translation: CASSMRTSGTDTQYF.

The table lists this clone with a few counts. CDR3 amino acids: CSVEGRGGQSTGELFF. CDR3 nucleotide sequence: TGCAGCGTTGAAGGGCGGGGGGGCCAGAGCACCGGGGAGCTGTTTTTT. The chain links TRBV29-1 to TRBJ2-2; 9 positions agree with TRBD2. Trimming cost V 1 base and J 4 bases; bases outside gene matches: 7. Germline V gene data show CDR1 as SQVTM and CDR2 as ANQGSEA. The CDR3 spans 16 residues.

J is TRBJ1-5 and V is TRBV4-2, with D perhaps TRBD1 (6 bases). CDR1 is LGHNA and CDR2 is YNFKEQ in the germline V gene. V was pared by 1 base and J by 2 bases, with 6 bases between. The CDR3 length is 14 residues. In DNA, the CDR3 is TGTGCCAGCAGCCAAGGGACAGGCAATCAGCCCCAGCATTTT. It encodes CASSQGTGNQPQHF.

The chain is built from TRBV19 and TRBJ2-4; maybe TRBD2 (5 bases). V was pared by 3 bases and J by 9 bases, with 18 bases between. Germline loops: CDR1 LNHDA, CDR2 SQIVND (reference sequence). The CDR3 loop spans 15 amino acids. CDR3 nucleotide sequence: TGTGCCAGTAGTATCGTCCGGGAAGGCTTGCGCATTCAGTACTTC. Residues: CASSIVREGLRIQYF.